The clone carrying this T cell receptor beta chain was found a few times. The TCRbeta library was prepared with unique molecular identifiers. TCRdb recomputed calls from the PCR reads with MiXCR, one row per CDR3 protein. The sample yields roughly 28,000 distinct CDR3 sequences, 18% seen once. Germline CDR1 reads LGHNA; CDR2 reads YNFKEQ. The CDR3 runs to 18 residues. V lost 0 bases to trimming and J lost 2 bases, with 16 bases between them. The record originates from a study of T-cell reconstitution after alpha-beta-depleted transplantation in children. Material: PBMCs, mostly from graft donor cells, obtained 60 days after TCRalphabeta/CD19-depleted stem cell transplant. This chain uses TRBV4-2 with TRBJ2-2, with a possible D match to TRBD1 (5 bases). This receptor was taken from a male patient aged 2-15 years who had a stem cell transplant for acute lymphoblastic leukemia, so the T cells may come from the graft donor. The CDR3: CASSQDLGRLLNTGELFF. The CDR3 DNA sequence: TGTGCCAGCAGCCAAGACCTGGGGCGGCTTTTAAACACCGGGGAGCTGTTTTTT.